The 22 T cell receptor beta chains listed next were all sequenced from one sample in a study of cytomegalovirus exposure and HLA in healthy donors (dated by TCRdb to 2016 to 2017). Libraries were constructed by the immunoSEQ multiplex PCR assay. For the multiplex PCR, a mixture combining 60 forward primers for TCR Vbeta segments and 13 reverse primers for TCR Jbeta segments was used. The clones in this table, taken by TCRdb from immuneACCESS, are in-frame only. Not every clone is retained; where verified, under half of the shortfall comes from an unresolved V gene, and the cause of the rest is unknown. A total of about 130,000 clones appear in this sample, 65% to 90% of them only once. Roughly 3% of the sample is held by the ten biggest clonotypes. The sequenced sample consisted of PBMCs. All receptors derive from a man in his fifties or sixties in good health and CMV-seronegative.

The chain has TRBV6-5 and TRBJ2-1; 9 bases line up with TRBD2. V was clipped by 7 bases and J by 6 bases; unmatched bases: 7. CDR1 is MNHEY, CDR2 SVGAGI, per germline. The CDR3 has 14 amino acids. CDR3 loop: CASTSRGGANEQFF. CDR3 DNA: TGTGCCAGCACCTCTCGCGGGGGGGCCAATGAGCAGTTCTTC.

In nucleotides, the CDR3 is TGTGCCACCAGCAGACAGGTAACTAGCACAGATACGCAGTATTTT. It codes for CATSRQVTSTDTQYF. The rearrangement links TRBV15 to TRBJ2-3; D is ambiguous. Trimming took 2 bases from V and 0 from J, leaving 9 bases between them. CDR1 LNHNV and CDR2 YYDKDF come from the germline V gene (reference sequence). The CDR3 length is 15 residues.

The chain has TRBV5-1 and TRBJ1-4; 8 bases align to TRBD1. The germline V gene has CDR1 SGHRS and CDR2 YFSETQ. Trimming took 4 bases from V and 4 from J; bases not matched to a gene: 6. The CDR3 totals 15 residues. In DNA, the CDR3 is TGCGCCAGCAGCCCGGGGACAGGCGGTAATGAAAAACTGTTTTTT. Amino acids: CASSPGTGGNEKLFF.

The rearrangement links TRBV7-9 to TRBJ1-1; maybe TRBD1 (5 bases). CDR1 and CDR2 (germline): SEHNR, FQNEAQ (reference sequence). There are 10 residues in the CDR3. V lost 10 bases and J 5 bases, leaving 8 bases between the germline ends. DNA for the CDR3: TGTGCCACCGGGGGAACTGAAGCTTTCTTT. It yields the protein CATGGTEAFF.

The chain is built from TRBV2 and TRBJ1-2, with 8 bases fitting TRBD1. The V gene end was trimmed by 5 bases and the J gene end by 1 base; junction bases not matched to a gene: 3. The CDR3 contains 14 residues. The V gene's germline CDR1 is SNHLY and CDR2 FYNNEI. DNA of the CDR3: TGTGCCAGCAGTCAACAGGGGGTTAACTATGGCTACACCTTC. Translated, it gives CASSQQGVNYGYTF.

The chain joins TRBV4-3 to TRBJ2-1, with D perhaps matching TRBD2 (5 bases). Trimming cost V 0 bases and J 2 bases, with 11 bases left between them. In germline, CDR1 is LGHNA, CDR2 YSLEER. This CDR3 has 16 amino acids. The CDR3 loop reads CASSQEDGVPYNEQFF. The CDR3 DNA reads TGCGCCAGCAGCCAAGAGGACGGGGTTCCCTACAATGAGCAGTTCTTC.

The chain uses TRBV15 and TRBJ1-3, with D unclear. V gave up 0 bases and J gave up 0 bases, with 12 bases separating them. Per germline, CDR1 LNHNV and CDR2 YYDKDF (reference sequence). The CDR3 has 17 residues. The CDR3 sequence: CATSRDHPGSSGNTIYF. For the CDR3, the DNA is TGTGCCACCAGCAGAGATCACCCGGGAAGCTCTGGAAACACCATATATTTT.

V is TRBV21-1 and J is TRBJ2-7; TRBD1, the table's D call, lacks a check against the DNA. TRBV21-1 is flagged as a pseudogene. The CDR3 contains 15 residues. The CDR3 region has the DNA TGTGCCAGCAGCAAAGAGGGCAGGGCTGATCGCGAGCAGTACTTC. Translation: CASSKEGRADREQYF.

The rearrangement uses TRBV7-9 and TRBJ1-1; 8 positions match TRBD1. J lost 5 bases, V lost 0 bases, and 8 bases had no gene match. The CDR3 has 16 residues. CDR1 and CDR2 (germline): SEHNR, FQNEAQ (reference sequence). As DNA, the CDR3 is TGTGCCAGCAGCTTAGCGCTCTGGACAGGGAGGACTGAAGCTTTCTTT. Protein: CASSLALWTGRTEAFF.

The chain has TRBV6-4 and TRBJ2-3; no firm D call. Trimming left V 3 bases short and J 5 bases short, with 9 bases between. The CDR3 has 13 amino acids. Germline-derived CDR1 and CDR2 are MRHNA and SNTAGT. The CDR3 loop reads CASSEREIDTQYF. The CDR3 DNA is TGTGCCAGCAGTGAACGAGAGATAGATACGCAGTATTTT.

In its sample, this clone was seen once. J is TRBJ2-5 and V is TRBV6-5, with 8 bases lining up with TRBD1. Judging by the DNA end, TRBJ2-7 fits better; the J call may be wrong. There are 14 residues in the CDR3. Germline V CDR1 and CDR2: MNHEY, SVGAGI. In nucleotides, the CDR3 is TGTGCCAGCAGTGTTCGACAGGGGTGGAACGAGCAGTACTTC. It is translated as CASSVRQGWNEQYF.

This sequence joins TRBV7-9 and TRBJ1-3; D perhaps matches TRBD1 (5 bases). Germline V gene lookup returns CDR1 SEHNR and CDR2 FQNEAQ (reference sequence). Trimming stripped 5 bases from V and 1 base from J, with 15 bases between. This CDR3 is 16 amino acids long. The CDR3 loop reads CASSPRDSTSGNTIYF. CDR3 sequence (DNA): TGTGCCAGCAGCCCGAGAGACAGCACATCTGGAAACACCATATATTTT.

The J gene is TRBJ1-2, the V gene TRBV7-9, with 8 bases identical to TRBD1. This CDR3 is built from 14 residues. The V and J ends lost 5 bases and 7 bases, in that order; junction bases with no gene match: 9. Germline V CDR1 and CDR2: SEHNR, FQNEAQ (reference sequence). This chain's CDR3 is CASSQRTGYAGYTF. CDR3 nucleotides: TGTGCCAGCAGCCAGAGGACAGGGTATGCTGGCTACACCTTC.

The gene calls are TRBV4-1 and TRBJ1-2, with 9 bases lining up with TRBD1. V shed 3 bases and J 4 bases; nucleotides not matched to a gene: 12. The CDR3 spans 17 residues. CDR1 and CDR2 (germline): MGHRA, YSYEKL. For the CDR3, the DNA is TGCGCCAGCAGCCACGAGGGGGGGACAGGGATATCCTATGGCTACACCTTC. The encoded protein is CASSHEGGTGISYGYTF.

The chain links TRBV6-1 to TRBJ1-5, with 7 bases fitting TRBD1. Germline V gives CDR1 MNHNS, CDR2 SASEGT. The CDR3 runs to 15 residues. V lost 5 bases to trimming and J lost 3 bases; unmatched junction nucleotides: 7. The CDR3 loop reads CASSPWDSDNQPQHF. CDR3 sequence (DNA): TGTGCCAGCAGTCCTTGGGACAGCGACAATCAGCCCCAGCATTTT.

This chain uses TRBV11-1 with TRBJ1-1, with D uncertain. The CDR3 loop spans 14 amino acids. V was shortened by 3 bases and J by 0 bases, with 8 bases between the two germline ends. Germline CDR1 is SGHAT and CDR2 is FQDESV (reference sequence). The CDR3 spells CASSFGSLNTEAFF. The CDR3 nucleotides read TGTGCCAGCAGCTTCGGGTCCTTGAACACTGAAGCTTTCTTT.

The genes are TRBV5-1 and TRBJ2-7; 8 bases line up with TRBD1. This CDR3 spans 14 amino acids. Trimming removed 8 bases from V and 0 bases from J; junction bases left unmatched: 7. Per germline, CDR1 SGHRS and CDR2 YFSETQ. CDR3 in DNA: TGCGCCAGTTCTTTGACAGGGGACTCCTACGAGCAGTACTTC. Encoded protein: CASSLTGDSYEQYF.

The V gene is TRBV4-1, the J gene TRBJ1-5; 8 bases map to TRBD1. Germline V gene sequence: CDR1 MGHRA, CDR2 YSYEKL. The CDR3 sequence is 18 residues long. Trimming cost V 1 base and J 2 bases; bases outside gene matches: 10. For the CDR3, the DNA is TGCGCCAGCAGCCAAGCGGGTTACGGGACAGGCGGCAATCAGCCCCAGCATTTT. Its translation is CASSQAGYGTGGNQPQHF.

The CDR3 DNA reads TGTGCCAGCAGTTTATCGGGGACAGCGTACGAGCAGTACTTC. Protein sequence: CASSLSGTAYEQYF. This sequence joins TRBV27 and TRBJ2-7, with 7 bases that match TRBD1. V lost 0 bases to trimming and J lost 4 bases; unmatched junction nucleotides: 3. The CDR3 contains 14 residues. From germline, CDR1 is MNHEY and CDR2 SMNVEV (reference sequence).

The chain combines TRBV11-2 with TRBJ2-7; a weak D match, TRBD1 (6 bases). The CDR3 has 14 residues. V was cut by 2 bases and J by 2 bases, with 10 bases left in between. CDR1 SGHAT and CDR2 FQNNGV come from the germline V gene. CDR3 sequence reads: CASSLNRATYEQYF. The CDR3, as DNA: TGTGCCAGCAGCTTAAACAGGGCGACCTACGAGCAGTACTTC.

The rearrangement links TRBV10-3 to TRBJ2-7, with a tentative D call TRBD2 (5 bases). Germline V lookup: CDR1 ENHRY, CDR2 SYGVKD. Trimming removed 3 bases at V and 3 bases at J, with 21 bases between. The CDR3 sequence is 17 residues long. CDR3: CAISDPSPGGRVYEQYF. CDR3 in DNA: TGTGCCATCAGTGACCCTAGCCCTGGCGGGCGGGTCTACGAGCAGTACTTC.

The V and J genes are TRBV19 and TRBJ1-2, with 10 bases aligning to TRBD1. In germline, CDR1 is LNHDA, CDR2 SQIVND (reference sequence). The junction had 9 bases not matched to a gene; V was cut back by 4 bases and J by 4 bases. CDR3 length: 16 amino acids. The CDR3 DNA sequence: TGTGCCAGTAGTACCCGGGACAGGGGACTCGGCTATGGCTACACCTTC. This translates into CASSTRDRGLGYGYTF.